One and the same sample provided the 27 T cell receptor beta chains below, sequenced in a study of cytomegalovirus exposure and HLA in healthy donors. This table comes from immunoSEQ multiplex PCR, and its TCRdb copy is limited to in-frame clones, with some not included. Here the sample spans some 140,000 clones, roughly 79% being singletons. What was sequenced was PBMCs. The receptors were gathered from a man aged 30 to 45 in good health and CMV-seropositive.

The chain recombines TRBV9 with TRBJ2-4, with 10 positions matching TRBD2. The CDR3 has 19 amino acids. J was trimmed by 2 bases and V by 0 bases; bases with no gene match: 11. CDR1 and CDR2 from the germline V gene are SGDLS and YYNGEE. CDR3 region: CASSVVILAGVGPKNIQYF. The CDR3 DNA follows: TGTGCCAGCAGCGTAGTGATTCTAGCGGGAGTCGGTCCCAAAAACATTCAGTACTTC. The complete variable domain, with remaining parts taken from reference TRBV9 and TRBJ2-4, reads DSGVTQTPKHLITATGQRVTLRCSPRSGDLSVYWYQQSLDQGLQFLIQYYNGEERAKGNILERFSAQQFPDLHSELNLSSLELGDSALYFCASSVVILAGVGPKNIQYFGAGTRLSVL.

This clone came up a few times. The J gene is TRBJ1-2, the V gene TRBV6-1; maybe TRBD1 (6 bases). CDR1 is MNHNS and CDR2 is SASEGT in the germline V gene. This CDR3 comprises 13 residues. V lost 2 bases and J lost 4, with 8 bases in between. The CDR3 coding sequence is TGTGCCAGCAGTGAACAGACAGGCTATGGCTACACCTTC. Translated, it gives CASSEQTGYGYTF.

V and J are TRBV2 and TRBJ2-1; maybe TRBD2 (6 bases). V lost 8 bases to trimming and J lost 9 bases, with 23 bases between them. Germline V gene data show CDR1 as SNHLY and CDR2 as FYNNEI. CDR3 length: 15 residues. The DNA of the CDR3 is TGTGCCAGCCTCCCCAGGAGGGAGTTGTACGTTGAGCAGTTCTTC. Translation gives CASLPRRELYVEQFF.

There are a few counts of this clone. The V call is TRBV20-1, the J call TRBJ2-1; perhaps TRBD1 as D (5 bases). The CDR3 is 11 amino acids. CDR1 DFQATT and CDR2 SNEGSKA come from the germline V gene (reference sequence). V dropped 6 bases and J dropped 9 bases, with 12 bases sitting between them. In nucleotides, the CDR3 is TGCAGTGCCCCACAGGAGAGTGAGCAGTTCTTC. This codes for CSAPQESEQFF.

This clone has just a few counts. The chain carries TRBV7-2 and TRBJ2-2; tentatively, D is TRBD2 (6 bases). The CDR3 is 13 residues long. With 5 bases removed from V and 7 bases from J, the gap between germline ends came to 11 bases. The germline gives CDR1 SGHTA, CDR2 FQGNSA. The DNA of the CDR3 is TGTGCCAGCAGCCTAAGGAGGGGCGGGGAGCTGTTTTTT. This codes for CASSLRRGGELFF.

This chain joins TRBV6-4 and TRBJ2-1, with 7 bases lining up with TRBD1. This CDR3 contains 15 residues. Germline V gene data show CDR1 as MRHNA and CDR2 as SNTAGT. J was trimmed by 6 bases and V by 5 bases; bases with no gene match: 10. The CDR3 is CASSPDRVGPNEQFF. Written as DNA, the CDR3 is TGTGCCAGCAGTCCCGACAGGGTGGGGCCCAATGAGCAGTTCTTC.

The chain joins TRBV6-5 to TRBJ1-2, with D perhaps matching TRBD1 (6 bases). This CDR3 region has 14 residues. Trimming pared 3 bases from V and 6 bases from J, leaving 14 bases between. The germline CDR1 and CDR2 sequences are MNHEY and SVGAGI. CDR3 residues: CASSYSTGLDGYTF. In DNA form, the CDR3 reads TGTGCCAGCAGTTATTCCACAGGGTTAGATGGCTACACCTTC.

On this clone: A read error may account for a junction end that differs from germline. The rearrangement uses TRBV28 and TRBJ1-1, with D possibly matching TRBD1 (6 bases). In germline, CDR1 is MDHEN, CDR2 SYDVKM. CDR3 length: 14 amino acids. The CDR3 region has the DNA TGTGCCAGCAGTTTAGGGGGCCCCAGATCTGAGGCTTTCTTT. Encoded protein: CASSLGGPRSEAFF.

The chain couples TRBV19 to TRBJ2-6; D perhaps matches TRBD2 (5 bases). Germline CDR1 LNHDA, CDR2 SQIVND (reference sequence). Trimming shortened V by 7 bases and J by 2 bases, and 12 bases separated the two germline ends. The CDR3 sequence is 15 residues long. The DNA for the CDR3 is TGTGCCAGTACCCCCGGGAAAACTGGGGCCAACGTCCTGACTTTC. This codes for CASTPGKTGANVLTF.

The chain employs TRBV6-5 and TRBJ1-2, with 7 bases identical to TRBD1. Germline CDR1 is MNHEY and CDR2 is SVGAGI. J gave up 5 bases and V 6 bases, and 3 bases lay outside the gene matches. There are 12 residues in the CDR3. CDR3 in amino acids: CASSAGGYGYTF. The DNA for the CDR3 is TGTGCCAGCAGCGCAGGGGGGTATGGCTACACCTTC.

The chain carries TRBV5-4 and TRBJ2-7, with 14 nucleotides matching TRBD2. The CDR3 is made up of 16 amino acids. CDR1 and CDR2 (germline): SGHNT, YYREEE (reference sequence). V was clipped by 5 bases and J by 3 bases; unmatched bases: 7. The CDR3 bases are TGTGCCAGCAGACCAGGACTAGCGGGAGGAGGCTACGAGCAGTACTTC. Protein sequence: CASRPGLAGGGYEQYF.

The chain uses TRBV18 and TRBJ1-1; tentative D call: TRBD1 (6 bases). Germline CDR1 KGHSH, CDR2 LQKENI. V was clipped by 10 bases and J by 3 bases, with 15 bases between them. This CDR3 spans 13 amino acids. This CDR3 reads CANTQGLDTEAFF. CDR3 sequence (DNA): TGTGCCAACACACAGGGTCTGGACACTGAAGCTTTCTTT.

This clone was picked up a small number of times. V is TRBV2 and J is TRBJ1-4, with 10 bases lining up with TRBD1. Germline V gene sequence: CDR1 SNHLY, CDR2 FYNNEI. The CDR3 contains 13 residues. J gave up 7 bases and V 10 bases, and 6 bases lay outside the gene matches. CDR3 sequence (DNA): TGTGCCACTAGGGGGACAGGGGCTGAAAAACTGTTTTTT. This encodes CATRGTGAEKLFF.

This chain joins TRBV19 and TRBJ2-2; D gene unclear. Germline CDR1 and CDR2: LNHDA and SQIVND (reference sequence). This CDR3 contains 11 residues. V lost 10 bases to trimming and J lost 1 base, with 4 bases between them. The CDR3 loop reads CATMNTGELFF. The DNA of the CDR3 is TGTGCCACTATGAACACCGGGGAGCTGTTTTTT.

The chain links TRBV29-1 to TRBJ2-5; D perhaps matches TRBD1 (7 bases). This CDR3 has 15 residues. V was cut by 0 bases and J by 5 bases, with 16 bases left in between. In germline, CDR1 is SQVTM, CDR2 ANQGSEA. CDR3 loop: CSVEEGGTDRETQYF. CDR3 bases: TGCAGCGTTGAAGAAGGGGGGACAGACCGGGAGACCCAGTACTTC.

The sample holds one count of this clone. V gene TRBV9 combines with J gene TRBJ2-3; D is uncertain. With 4 bases removed from V and 4 bases from J, the gap between germline ends came to 4 bases. CDR3 length: 11 residues. Germline-derived CDR1 and CDR2 are SGDLS and YYNGEE. The CDR3 DNA reads as TGTGCCAGCAGCCTCTCAGATACGCAGTATTTT. Its translation is CASSLSDTQYF. Looking up the rest from reference TRBV9 and TRBJ2-3 gives the full variable domain: DSGVTQTPKHLITATGQRVTLRCSPRSGDLSVYWYQQSLDQGLQFLIQYYNGEERAKGNILERFSAQQFPDLHSELNLSSLELGDSALYFCASSLSDTQYFGPGTRLTVL.

This chain joins TRBV10-1 and TRBJ2-2, with 8 bases identical to TRBD1. The junction had 6 bases not matched to a gene; V was cut back by 5 bases and J by 4 bases. Germline lookup yields CDR1 WNHNN and CDR2 SYGVQD (reference sequence). The length of the CDR3 is 15 residues. The CDR3 nucleotides read TGCGCCAGCAGTAGGGTAACAGGGGGCACCGGGGAGCTGTTTTTT. The encoded protein is CASSRVTGGTGELFF.

The chain joins TRBV5-1 to TRBJ2-1; D remains unclear. Per the germline V gene, CDR1 is SGHRS and CDR2 is YFSETQ. The CDR3 sequence is 15 residues long. V was cut by 4 bases and J by 6 bases, with 17 bases left in between. The CDR3 region has the DNA TGCGCCAGCAGCCCGATAGCAAGTTCGGTCAATGAGCAGTTCTTC. Its translation is CASSPIASSVNEQFF. Looking up the rest from reference TRBV5-1 and TRBJ2-1 gives the full variable domain: KAGVTQTPRYLIKTRGQQVTLSCSPISGHRSVSWYQQTPGQGLQFLFEYFSETQRNKGNFPGRFSGRQFSNSRSEMNVSTLELGDSALYLCASSPIASSVNEQFFGPGTRLTVL.

About this clone: Other nucleotide sequences in the sample specify the same CDR3. V gene TRBV5-1 combines with J gene TRBJ2-6; no firm D call. Germline V gene data show CDR1 as SGHRS and CDR2 as YFSETQ. This CDR3 is built from 15 residues. Trimming removed 1 base at V and 1 base at J, with 6 bases between. The CDR3 is CASSLTVSGANVLTF. CDR3 sequence (DNA): TGCGCCAGCAGCTTGACAGTGTCTGGGGCCAACGTCCTGACTTTC. The full variable domain, completed using reference TRBV5-1 and TRBJ2-6, is KAGVTQTPRYLIKTRGQQVTLSCSPISGHRSVSWYQQTPGQGLQFLFEYFSETQRNKGNFPGRFSGRQFSNSRSEMNVSTLELGDSALYLCASSLTVSGANVLTFGAGSRLTVL.

This clone was seen only once. CDR3 in DNA: TGTGCCAGCAGCCCCGGACTAGCGGGAGTAGGCGAGCAGTACTTC. It is translated as CASSPGLAGVGEQYF. This chain links TRBV5-4 with TRBJ2-7; 13 positions match TRBD2. CDR1 is SGHNT and CDR2 is YYREEE in the germline V gene (reference sequence). The trim removed 4 bases at V and 6 bases at J, leaving 7 bases unmatched. The CDR3 extends over 15 amino acids.

This clone was seen more than once but under ten times. J is TRBJ2-7 and V is TRBV5-1; 9 nucleotides agree with TRBD1. V was pared by 5 bases and J by 4 bases, with 4 bases of the junction left unmatched. Germline CDR1 and CDR2: SGHRS and YFSETQ. The CDR3 contains 13 residues. For the CDR3, the DNA is TGCGCCAGCAGTGCGACAGGGGGATACGAGCAGTACTTC. Translation gives CASSATGGYEQYF.

In its sample, this clone was seen many times. This chain joins TRBV6-5 and TRBJ2-3; unclear D gene. V was cut by 6 bases and J by 8 bases, with 15 bases left in between. The CDR3 covers 13 residues. The germline gives CDR1 MNHEY, CDR2 SVGAGI. This CDR3 is CASSSTKHPTQYF. CDR3 sequence (DNA): TGTGCCAGCAGCTCCACCAAACACCCTACGCAGTATTTT.

This chain joins TRBV9 and TRBJ2-2, with D maybe TRBD1 (5 bases). V was shortened by 3 bases and J by 3 bases, with 12 bases between the two germline ends. The CDR3 covers 15 residues. The germline CDR1 and CDR2 sequences are SGDLS and YYNGEE. The CDR3 loop reads CASSDRGAHTGELFF. The DNA of the CDR3 is TGTGCCAGCAGCGATCGTGGGGCGCACACCGGGGAGCTGTTTTTT.

The chain combines TRBV18 with TRBJ2-1, with 9 bases that match TRBD2. CDR1 is KGHSH, CDR2 LQKENI, per germline. The V segment lost 3 bases and the J segment 7 bases; nucleotides outside the gene matches: 7. The CDR3 has 15 amino acids. As DNA, the CDR3 is TGTGCCAGCTCACCCCTTCGCGGGAGGGGAAATGAGCAGTTCTTC. Protein: CASSPLRGRGNEQFF. Together with reference TRBV18 and TRBJ2-1, the CDR3 gives the full variable domain: NAGVMQNPRHLVRRRGQEARLRCSPMKGHSHVYWYRQLPEEGLKFMVYLQKENIIDESGMPKERFSAEFPKEGPSILRIQQVVRGDSAAYFCASSPLRGRGNEQFFGPGTRLTVL.

The chain combines TRBV6-5 with TRBJ2-4, with 9 nucleotides matching TRBD1. With V trimmed by 4 bases and J by 2 bases, 3 bases remained unmatched. The V gene's germline CDR1 is MNHEY and CDR2 SVGAGI. The CDR3 covers 15 residues. The CDR3 DNA follows: TGTGCCAGCAGTTCGGGACAGGGAACCAAAAACATTCAGTACTTC. Protein sequence: CASSSGQGTKNIQYF.

The rearrangement links TRBV29-1 to TRBJ2-1; 13 bases match TRBD2. V was clipped by 8 bases and J by 8 bases; unmatched bases: 9. Germline lookup yields CDR1 SQVTM and CDR2 ANQGSEA. The CDR3 consists of 14 residues. CDR3 coding DNA: TGCAGCCCCCGGGGAGGACTAGCGGGAGATGAGCAGTTCTTC. Protein product: CSPRGGLAGDEQFF.

This clone has a count of ten or more. In DNA, the CDR3 is TGTGCCAGCAGCTACTCTAGCGAAGGGGAGACCCAGTACTTC. This encodes CASSYSSEGETQYF. The V gene is TRBV7-7, the J gene TRBJ2-5, with D possibly matching TRBD2 (6 bases). V lost 4 bases, J lost 5 bases, and 14 bases lay in between. Per the germline V gene, CDR1 is SSHAT and CDR2 is FNYEAQ (reference sequence). The CDR3 sequence is 14 residues long.